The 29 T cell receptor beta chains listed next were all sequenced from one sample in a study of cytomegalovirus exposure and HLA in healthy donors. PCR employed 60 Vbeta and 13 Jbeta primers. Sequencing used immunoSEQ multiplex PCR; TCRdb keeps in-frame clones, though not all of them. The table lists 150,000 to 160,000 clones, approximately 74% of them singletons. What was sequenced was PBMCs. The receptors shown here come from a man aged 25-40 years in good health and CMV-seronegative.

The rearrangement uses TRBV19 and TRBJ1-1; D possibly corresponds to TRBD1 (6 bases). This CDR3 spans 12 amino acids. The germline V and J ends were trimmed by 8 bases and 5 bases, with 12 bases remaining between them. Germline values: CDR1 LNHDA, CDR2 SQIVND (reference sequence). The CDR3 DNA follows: TGTGCCAGTCACAGGGAGCGGACTGAAGCTTTCTTT. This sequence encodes CASHRERTEAFF.

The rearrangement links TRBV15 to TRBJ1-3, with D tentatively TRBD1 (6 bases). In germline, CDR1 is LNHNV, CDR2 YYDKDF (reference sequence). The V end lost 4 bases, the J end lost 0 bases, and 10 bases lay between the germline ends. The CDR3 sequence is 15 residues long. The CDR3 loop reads CATSITGLSGNTIYF. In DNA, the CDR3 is TGTGCCACCAGCATTACAGGGCTCTCTGGAAACACCATATATTTT.

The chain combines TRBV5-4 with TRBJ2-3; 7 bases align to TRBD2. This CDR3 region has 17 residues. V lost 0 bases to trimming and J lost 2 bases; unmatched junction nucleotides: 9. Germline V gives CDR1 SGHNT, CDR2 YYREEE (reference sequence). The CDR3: CASSLGGRRGSTDTQYF. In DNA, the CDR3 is TGTGCCAGCAGCTTGGGGGGGAGGCGGGGGTCCACAGATACGCAGTATTTT. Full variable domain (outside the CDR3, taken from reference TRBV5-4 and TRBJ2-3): ETGVTQSPTHLIKTRGQQVTLRCSSQSGHNTVSWYQQALGQGPQFIFQYYREEENGRGNFPPRFSGLQFPNYSSELNVNALELDDSALYLCASSLGGRRGSTDTQYFGPGTRLTVL.

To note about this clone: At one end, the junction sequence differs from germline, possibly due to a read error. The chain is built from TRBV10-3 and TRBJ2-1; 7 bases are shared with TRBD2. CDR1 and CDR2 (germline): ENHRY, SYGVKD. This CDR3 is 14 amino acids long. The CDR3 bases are TGTGCCATCGGTGAATGGGGGGGGTACAATGAGCAGTTCTTC. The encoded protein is CAIGEWGGYNEQFF.

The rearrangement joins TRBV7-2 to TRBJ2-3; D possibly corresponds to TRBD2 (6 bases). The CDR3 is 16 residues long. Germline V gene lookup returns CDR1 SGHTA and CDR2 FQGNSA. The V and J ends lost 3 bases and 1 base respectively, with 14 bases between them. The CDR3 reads CASSLAAGSGTDTQYF. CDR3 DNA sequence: TGTGCCAGCAGCTTGGCGGCGGGGTCGGGCACAGATACGCAGTATTTT. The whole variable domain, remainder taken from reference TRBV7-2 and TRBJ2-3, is GAGVSQSPSNKVTEKGKDVELRCDPISGHTALYWYRQSLGQGLEFLIYFQGNSAPDKSGLPSDRFSAERTGGSVSTLTIQRTQQEDSAVYLCASSLAAGSGTDTQYFGPGTRLTVL.

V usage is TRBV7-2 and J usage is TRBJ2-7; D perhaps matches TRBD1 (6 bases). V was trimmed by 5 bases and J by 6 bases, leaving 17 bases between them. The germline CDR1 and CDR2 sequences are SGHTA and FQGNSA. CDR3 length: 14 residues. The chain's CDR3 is CASSPYAGAREQYF. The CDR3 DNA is TGTGCCAGCAGCCCCTACGCAGGGGCGCGCGAGCAGTACTTC.

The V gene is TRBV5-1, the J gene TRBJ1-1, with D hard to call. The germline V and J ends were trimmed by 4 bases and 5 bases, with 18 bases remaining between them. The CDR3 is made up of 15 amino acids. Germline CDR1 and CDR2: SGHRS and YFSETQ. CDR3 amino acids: CASSLWGVGRTEAFF. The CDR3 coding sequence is TGCGCCAGCAGCCTTTGGGGAGTGGGGAGGACTGAAGCTTTCTTT.

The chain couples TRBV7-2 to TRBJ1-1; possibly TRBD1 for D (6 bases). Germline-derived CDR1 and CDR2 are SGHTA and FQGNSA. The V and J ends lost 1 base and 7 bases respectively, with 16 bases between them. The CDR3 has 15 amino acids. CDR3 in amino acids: CASSLDGGRKGEAFF. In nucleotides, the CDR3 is TGTGCCAGCAGCTTAGACGGGGGGCGGAAAGGTGAAGCTTTCTTT. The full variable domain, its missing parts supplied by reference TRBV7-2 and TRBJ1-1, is GAGVSQSPSNKVTEKGKDVELRCDPISGHTALYWYRQSLGQGLEFLIYFQGNSAPDKSGLPSDRFSAERTGGSVSTLTIQRTQQEDSAVYLCASSLDGGRKGEAFFGQGTRLTVV.

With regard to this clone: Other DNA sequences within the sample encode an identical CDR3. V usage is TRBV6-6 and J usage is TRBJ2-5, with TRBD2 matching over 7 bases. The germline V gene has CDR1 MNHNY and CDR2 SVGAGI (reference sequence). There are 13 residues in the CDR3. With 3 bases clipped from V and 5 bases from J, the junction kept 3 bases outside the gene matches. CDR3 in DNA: TGTGCCAGCAGTTATTCCGGGGGGGAGACCCAGTACTTC. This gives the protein CASSYSGGETQYF.

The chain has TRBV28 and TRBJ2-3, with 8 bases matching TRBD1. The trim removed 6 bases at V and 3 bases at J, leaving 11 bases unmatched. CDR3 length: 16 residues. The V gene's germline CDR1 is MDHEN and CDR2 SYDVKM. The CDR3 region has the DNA TGTGCCAGCAGCCGCCCCGCAGGGGGCGTTACAGATACGCAGTATTTT. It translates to CASSRPAGGVTDTQYF.

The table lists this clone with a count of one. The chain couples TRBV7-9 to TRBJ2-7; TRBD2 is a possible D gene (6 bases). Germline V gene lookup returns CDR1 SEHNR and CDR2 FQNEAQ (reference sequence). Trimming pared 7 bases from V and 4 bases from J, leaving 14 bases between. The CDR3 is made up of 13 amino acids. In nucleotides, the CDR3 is TGTGCCAGCAATTTAGGCGGGGAATACGAGCAGTACTTC. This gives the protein CASNLGGEYEQYF.

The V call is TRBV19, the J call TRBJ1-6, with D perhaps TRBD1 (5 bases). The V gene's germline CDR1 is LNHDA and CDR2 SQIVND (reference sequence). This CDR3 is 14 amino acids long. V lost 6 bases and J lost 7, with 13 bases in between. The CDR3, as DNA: TGTGCCAGTAGACAGGTGGCCCCCAATTCACCCCTCCACTTT. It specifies CASRQVAPNSPLHF.

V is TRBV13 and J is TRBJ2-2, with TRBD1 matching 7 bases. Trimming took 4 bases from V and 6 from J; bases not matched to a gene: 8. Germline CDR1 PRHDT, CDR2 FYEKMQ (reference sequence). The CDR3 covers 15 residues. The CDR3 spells CASSWGTESAGELFF. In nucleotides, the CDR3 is TGTGCCAGCAGCTGGGGGACAGAGTCGGCCGGGGAGCTGTTTTTT.

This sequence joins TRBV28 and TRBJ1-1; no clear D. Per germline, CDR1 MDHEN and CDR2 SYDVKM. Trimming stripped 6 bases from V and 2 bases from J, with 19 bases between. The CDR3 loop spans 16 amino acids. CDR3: CASRNLEGRINTEAFF. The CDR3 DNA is TGTGCCAGCAGGAATCTTGAAGGCAGGATTAACACTGAAGCTTTCTTT. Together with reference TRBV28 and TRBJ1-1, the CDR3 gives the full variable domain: DVKVTQSSRYLVKRTGEKVFLECVQDMDHENMFWYRQDPGLGLRLIYFSYDVKMKEKGDIPEGYSVSREKKERFSLILESASTNQTSMYLCASRNLEGRINTEAFFGQGTRLTVV.

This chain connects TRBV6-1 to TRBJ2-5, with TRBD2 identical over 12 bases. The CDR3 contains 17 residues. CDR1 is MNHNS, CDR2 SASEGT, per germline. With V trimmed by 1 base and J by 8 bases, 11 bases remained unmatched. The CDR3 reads CASSEGLAGAPPETQYF. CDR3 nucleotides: TGTGCCAGCAGTGAAGGACTAGCGGGGGCCCCCCCAGAAACCCAGTACTTC.

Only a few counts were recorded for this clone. The CDR3 loop is CASSAYSGLAGYETQYF. The CDR3 coding sequence is TGCGCCAGCAGTGCGTACTCCGGACTAGCGGGGTATGAGACCCAGTACTTC. The chain recombines TRBV10-2 with TRBJ2-5; 12 bases are shared with TRBD2. Germline CDR1 is WSHSY and CDR2 is SAAADI. Trimming cost V 4 bases and J 5 bases; bases outside gene matches: 11. The CDR3 has 17 residues.

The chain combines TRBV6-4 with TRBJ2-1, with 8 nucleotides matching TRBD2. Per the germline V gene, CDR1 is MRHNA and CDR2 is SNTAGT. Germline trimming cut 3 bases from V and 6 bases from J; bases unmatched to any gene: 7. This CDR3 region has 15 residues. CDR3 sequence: CASSERSGGPNEQFF. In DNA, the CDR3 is TGTGCCAGCAGTGAACGAAGCGGGGGACCCAATGAGCAGTTCTTC.

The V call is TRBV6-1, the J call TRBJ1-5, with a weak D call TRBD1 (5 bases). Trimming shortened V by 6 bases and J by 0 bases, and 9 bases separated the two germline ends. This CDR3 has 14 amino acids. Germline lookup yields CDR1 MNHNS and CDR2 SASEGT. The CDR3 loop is CASRTVYSNQPQHF. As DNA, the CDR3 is TGTGCCAGCAGGACAGTTTATAGCAATCAGCCCCAGCATTTT.

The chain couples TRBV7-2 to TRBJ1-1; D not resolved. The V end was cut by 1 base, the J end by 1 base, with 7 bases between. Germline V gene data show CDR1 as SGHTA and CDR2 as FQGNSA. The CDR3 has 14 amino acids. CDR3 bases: TGTGCCAGCAGCTTAGGACACCAGAACACTGAAGCTTTCTTT. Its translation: CASSLGHQNTEAFF.

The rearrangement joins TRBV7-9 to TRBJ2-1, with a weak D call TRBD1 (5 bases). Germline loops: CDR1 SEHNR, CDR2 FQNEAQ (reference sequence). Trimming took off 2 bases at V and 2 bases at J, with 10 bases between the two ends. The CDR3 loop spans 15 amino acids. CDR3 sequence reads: CASSLMKGTYNEQFF. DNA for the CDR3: TGTGCCAGCAGCTTAATGAAGGGGACCTACAATGAGCAGTTCTTC.

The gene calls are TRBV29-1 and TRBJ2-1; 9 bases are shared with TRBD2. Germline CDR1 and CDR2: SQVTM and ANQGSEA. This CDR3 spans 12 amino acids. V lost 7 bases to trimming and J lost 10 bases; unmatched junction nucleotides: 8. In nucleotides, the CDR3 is TGCAGCGCCTCAGCGGGGGGCGGAGAGCAGTTCTTC. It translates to CSASAGGGEQFF.

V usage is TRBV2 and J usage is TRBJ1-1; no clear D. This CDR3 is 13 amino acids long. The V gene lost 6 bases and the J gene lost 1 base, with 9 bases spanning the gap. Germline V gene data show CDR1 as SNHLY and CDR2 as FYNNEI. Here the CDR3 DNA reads TGTGCCAGCAGGGCCCAAGAGAACACTGAAGCTTTCTTT. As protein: CASRAQENTEAFF.

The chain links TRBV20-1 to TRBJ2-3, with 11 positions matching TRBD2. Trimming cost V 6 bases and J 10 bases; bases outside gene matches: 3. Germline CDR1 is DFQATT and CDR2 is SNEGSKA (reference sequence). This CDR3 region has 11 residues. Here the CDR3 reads CSALAGVAQYF. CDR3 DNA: TGCAGTGCACTAGCGGGGGTCGCGCAGTATTTT.

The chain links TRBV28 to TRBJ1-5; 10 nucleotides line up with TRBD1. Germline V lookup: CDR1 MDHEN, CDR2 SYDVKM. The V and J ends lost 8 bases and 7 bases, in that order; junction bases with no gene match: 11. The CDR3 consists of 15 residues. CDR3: CASVSGTGVGQPQHF. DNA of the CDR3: TGTGCCAGCGTATCCGGGACAGGGGTCGGACAGCCCCAGCATTTT.

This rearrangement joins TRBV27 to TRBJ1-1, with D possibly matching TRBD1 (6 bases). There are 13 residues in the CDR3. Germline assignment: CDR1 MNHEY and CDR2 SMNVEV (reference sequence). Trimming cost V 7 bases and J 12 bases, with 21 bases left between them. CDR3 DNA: TGTGCCAGCACCAATGGGCAGGGGATCGAATCTTTCTTT. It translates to CASTNGQGIESFF.

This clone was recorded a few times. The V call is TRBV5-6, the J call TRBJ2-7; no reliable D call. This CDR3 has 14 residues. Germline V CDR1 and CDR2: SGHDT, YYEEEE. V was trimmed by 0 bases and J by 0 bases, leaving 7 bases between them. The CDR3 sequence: CASSLDASSYEQYF. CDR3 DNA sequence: TGTGCCAGCAGCTTGGATGCCAGCTCCTACGAGCAGTACTTC.

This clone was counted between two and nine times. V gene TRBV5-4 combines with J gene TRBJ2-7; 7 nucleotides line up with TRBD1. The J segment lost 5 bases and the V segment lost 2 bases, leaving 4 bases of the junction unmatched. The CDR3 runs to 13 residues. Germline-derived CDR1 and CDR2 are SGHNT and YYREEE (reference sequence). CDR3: CASSFTGTDEQYF. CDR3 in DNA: TGTGCCAGCAGCTTTACAGGGACAGACGAGCAGTACTTC.

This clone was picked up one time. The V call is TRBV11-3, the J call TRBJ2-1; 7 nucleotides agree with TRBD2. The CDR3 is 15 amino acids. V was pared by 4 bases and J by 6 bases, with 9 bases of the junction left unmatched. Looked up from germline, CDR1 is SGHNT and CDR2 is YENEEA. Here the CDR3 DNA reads TGTGCCAGCAGCTCTAGGACTAGTTTAGCCAATGAGCAGTTCTTC. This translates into CASSSRTSLANEQFF.

The CDR3 loop reads CASSQAGTRRGELFF. The CDR3 DNA is TGTGCCAGCAGCCAGGCCGGGACAAGAAGGGGGGAGCTGTTTTTT. The chain links TRBV7-9 to TRBJ2-2; possibly TRBD1 for D (6 bases). Germline assignment: CDR1 SEHNR and CDR2 FQNEAQ (reference sequence). CDR3 size: 15 residues. Trimming removed 5 bases from V and 8 bases from J, with 18 bases in between. Full variable domain (rest looked up from reference TRBV7-9 and TRBJ2-2): DTGVSQNPRHKITKRGQNVTFRCDPISEHNRLYWYRQTLGQGPEFLTYFQNEAQLEKSRLLSDRFSAERPKGSFSTLEIQRTEQGDSAMYLCASSQAGTRRGELFFGEGSRLTVL.